The entry below gives a single T cell receptor beta chain sequence along with its context. Its antigen specificity is not known. No much larger clone exists at a distance of one base, and base qualities are not known. The sample belongs to a study of blood T cell repertoires in COVID-19 (dated by TCRdb to between 2020 and 2021). At the level of the whole study: Collaborator samples came from the United States, Italy and Spain and covered acute and convalescent phases of COVID-19. The prospective study material was composed of cDNA or gDNA derived from T cells, B-cell-depleted T cells, or PBMCs. Subjects who had been exposed to COVID-19, were actively infected with it, or had recovered from it provided the deeply sampled blood TCRbeta repertoires that made up the dataset. A freely available public database, intended as a resource for researchers studying the immune response to SARS-CoV-2, is where the repertoires were released. Samples came from the ongoing ImmuneRACE study (first 160 participants) plus 1,254 subjects from 6 global collaborators. Sample metadata almost always included a de-identified subject ID, COVID-19 status, age in years and sex. Where HLA class I and class II types were available, the types were taken from metadata supplied by the sample provider, not from assay-based typing. Results the study describes overall, beyond this receptor: The quantity of clinical and demographic metadata differed by source and by participant and was supplied without curation.

Samples from volunteer blood donors who had recovered from COVID-19 were contributed by a second Seattle source. The collaborating institutions used their own protocols to collect whole blood in K2EDTA tubes. For TCRbeta analysis, collaborators shipped samples in one of three forms: frozen whole blood, isolated PBMCs, or DNA extracted from either of those sample types. The germline V gene specifies SGHVS as CDR1 and FNYEAQ as CDR2. From V the trimming removes 3 bases and from J it removes 7 bases, while the gene matches leave 4 bases of the junction unaccounted for. The CDR3 measures 14 amino acids from cysteine to phenylalanine. Only the CDR3 portion is preserved as DNA: 42 bases, with reading frame beginning at the first base. TCRbeta CDR3 regions were amplified from genomic DNA using the immunoSEQ Assay, a bias-controlled multiplex PCR. Concerning the study's data processing: The number of nucleated cells in each sample was estimated by amplification of reference gene primers within the assay. To quantify the absolute abundance of each unique TCRbeta CDR3 rearrangement, sequence reads were collapsed and filtered. For each sample, productive Simpson clonality was calculated by taking the square root of Simpson's diversity index across productive rearrangements. What TCRdb holds here is the immuneACCESS table cut down to in-frame rearrangements. Part of the clones is not present; checked against another copy, under half of the missing clones reflect an unresolved V gene, and the others are unexplained. From that table come the V and J calls and clone size; the DNA was used to work out D and trimming. This sample comprises 200,000 to 300,000 clones, around 89% of them detected only once. The ten largest clonotypes hold approximately 3.8% of the sample.

The sequence derives from a man aged 60 to 69 who had recovered from COVID-19. The source material was peripheral blood. This receptor chain uses TRBV7-6 and TRBJ2-3, with 10 junctional bases fitting TRBD2. The CDR3 loop reads CASSFGTSEYTQYF. The DNA sequence follows: TGTGCCAGCAGCTTCGGGACTAGCGAGTATACGCAGTATTTT.